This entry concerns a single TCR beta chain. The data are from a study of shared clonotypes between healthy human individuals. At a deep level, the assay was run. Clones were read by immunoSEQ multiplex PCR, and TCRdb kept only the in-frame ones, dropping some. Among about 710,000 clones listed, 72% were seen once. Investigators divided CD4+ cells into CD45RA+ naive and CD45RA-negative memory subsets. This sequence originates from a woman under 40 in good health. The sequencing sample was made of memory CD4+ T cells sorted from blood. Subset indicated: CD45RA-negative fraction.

The CDR3, as DNA: TGCGCCAGCAGCTGGCTCCCGGGACTAGGGAGCTCCTACGAGCAGTACTTC. It specifies CASSWLPGLGSSYEQYF. The chain employs TRBV5-1 and TRBJ2-7; 8 bases line up with TRBD2. Per germline, CDR1 SGHRS and CDR2 YFSETQ. Unmatched junction bases numbered 11, after V lost 3 bases and J lost 0 bases. This CDR3 has 17 amino acids.